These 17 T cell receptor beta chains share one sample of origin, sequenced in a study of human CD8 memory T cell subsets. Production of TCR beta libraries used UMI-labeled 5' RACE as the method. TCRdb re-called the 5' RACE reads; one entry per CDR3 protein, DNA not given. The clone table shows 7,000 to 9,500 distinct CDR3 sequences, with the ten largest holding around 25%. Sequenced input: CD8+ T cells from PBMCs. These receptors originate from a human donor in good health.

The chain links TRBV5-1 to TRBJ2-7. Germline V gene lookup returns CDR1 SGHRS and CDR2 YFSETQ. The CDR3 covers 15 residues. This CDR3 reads CASSIIGKSSYEQYF.

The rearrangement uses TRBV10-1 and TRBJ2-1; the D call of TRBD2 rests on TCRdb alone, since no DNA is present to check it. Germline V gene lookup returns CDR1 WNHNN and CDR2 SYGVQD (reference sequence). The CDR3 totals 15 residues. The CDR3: CASSEIGRKVNEQFF.

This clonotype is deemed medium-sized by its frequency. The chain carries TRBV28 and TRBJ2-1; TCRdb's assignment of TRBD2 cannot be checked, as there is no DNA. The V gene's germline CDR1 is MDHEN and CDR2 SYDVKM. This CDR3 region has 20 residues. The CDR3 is CASSPTRTSGRAPFGDEQFF.

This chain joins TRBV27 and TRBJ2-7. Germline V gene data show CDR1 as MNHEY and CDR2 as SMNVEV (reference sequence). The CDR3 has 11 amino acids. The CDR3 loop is CASSPGYEQYF.

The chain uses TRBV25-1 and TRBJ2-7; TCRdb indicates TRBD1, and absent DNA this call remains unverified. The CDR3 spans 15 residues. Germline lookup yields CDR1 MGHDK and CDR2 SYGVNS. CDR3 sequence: CASSDWTGSNYEQYF.

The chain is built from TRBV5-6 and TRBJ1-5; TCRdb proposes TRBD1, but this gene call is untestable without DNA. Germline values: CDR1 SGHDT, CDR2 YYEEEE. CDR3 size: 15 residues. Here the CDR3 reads CASSLGTVSNQPQHF.

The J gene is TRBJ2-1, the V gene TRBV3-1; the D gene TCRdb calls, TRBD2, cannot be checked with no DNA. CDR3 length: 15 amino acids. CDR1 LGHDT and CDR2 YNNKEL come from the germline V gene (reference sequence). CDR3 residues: CASSQDSVRGNEQFF.

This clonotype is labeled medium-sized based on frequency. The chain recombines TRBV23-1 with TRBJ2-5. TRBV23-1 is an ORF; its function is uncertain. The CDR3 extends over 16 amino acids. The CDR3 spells CASRDETTNEQETQYF.

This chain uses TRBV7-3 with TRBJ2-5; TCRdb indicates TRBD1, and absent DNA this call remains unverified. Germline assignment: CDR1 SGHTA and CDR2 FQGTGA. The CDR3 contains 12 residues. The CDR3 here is CASSPGGKTQYF.

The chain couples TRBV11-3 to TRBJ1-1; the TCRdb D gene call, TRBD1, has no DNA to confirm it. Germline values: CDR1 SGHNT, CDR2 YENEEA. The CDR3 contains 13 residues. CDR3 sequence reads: CASSPPLTGEAFF.

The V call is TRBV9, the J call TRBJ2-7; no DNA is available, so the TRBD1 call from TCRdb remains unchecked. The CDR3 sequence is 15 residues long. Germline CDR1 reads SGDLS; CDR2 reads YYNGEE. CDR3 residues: CASSVGQASSYEQYF.

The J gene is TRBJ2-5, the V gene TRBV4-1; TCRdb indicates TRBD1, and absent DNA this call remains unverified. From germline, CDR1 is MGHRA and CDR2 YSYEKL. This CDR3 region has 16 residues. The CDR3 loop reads CASSQGYDSLQETQYF.

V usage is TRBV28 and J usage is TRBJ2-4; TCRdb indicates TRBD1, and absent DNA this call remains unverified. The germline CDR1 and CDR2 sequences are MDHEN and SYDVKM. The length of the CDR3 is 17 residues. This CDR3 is CASSLSGTGLAKNIQYF.

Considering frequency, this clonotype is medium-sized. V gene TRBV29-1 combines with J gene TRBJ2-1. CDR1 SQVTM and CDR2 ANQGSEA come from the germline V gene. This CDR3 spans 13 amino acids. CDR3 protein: CSVKLASYNEQFF.

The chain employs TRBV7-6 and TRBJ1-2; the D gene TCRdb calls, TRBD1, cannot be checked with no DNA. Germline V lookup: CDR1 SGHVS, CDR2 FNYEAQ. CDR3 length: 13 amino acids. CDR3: CASSLAGGSGYTF. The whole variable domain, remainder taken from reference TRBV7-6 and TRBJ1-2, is GAGVSQSPRYKVTKRGQDVALRCDPISGHVSLYWYRQALGQGPEFLTYFNYEAQQDKSGLPNDRFSAERPEGSISTLTIQRTEQRDSAMYRCASSLAGGSGYTFGSGTRLTVV.

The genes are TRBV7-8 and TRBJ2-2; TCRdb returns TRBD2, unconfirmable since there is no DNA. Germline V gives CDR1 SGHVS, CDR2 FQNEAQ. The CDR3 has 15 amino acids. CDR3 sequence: CASSLLAGDTGELFF.

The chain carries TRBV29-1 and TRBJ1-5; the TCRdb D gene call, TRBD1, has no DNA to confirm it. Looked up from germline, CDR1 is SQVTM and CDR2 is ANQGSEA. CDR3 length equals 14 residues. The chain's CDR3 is CSVMGQGTNQPQHF.